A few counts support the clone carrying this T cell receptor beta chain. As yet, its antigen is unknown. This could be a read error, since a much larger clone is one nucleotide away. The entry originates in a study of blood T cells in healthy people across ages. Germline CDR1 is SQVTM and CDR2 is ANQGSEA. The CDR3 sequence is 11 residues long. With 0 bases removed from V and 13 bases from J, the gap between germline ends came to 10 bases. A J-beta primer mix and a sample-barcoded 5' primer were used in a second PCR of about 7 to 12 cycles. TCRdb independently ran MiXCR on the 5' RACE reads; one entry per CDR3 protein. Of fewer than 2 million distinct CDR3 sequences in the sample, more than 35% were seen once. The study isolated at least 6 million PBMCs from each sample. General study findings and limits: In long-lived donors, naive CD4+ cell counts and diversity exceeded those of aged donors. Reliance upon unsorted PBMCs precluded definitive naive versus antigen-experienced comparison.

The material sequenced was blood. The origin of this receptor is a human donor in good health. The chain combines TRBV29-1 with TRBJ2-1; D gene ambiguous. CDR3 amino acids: CSVEDRETQFF. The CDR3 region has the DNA TGCAGCGTTGAAGATCGAGAGACCCAGTTCTTC.